The source of this T cell receptor beta chain is a study of blood T cells in healthy people across ages. V shed 8 bases, J shed 5 bases, and the junction held 14 bases outside the gene matches. CDR3 length: 15 amino acids. Germline assignment: CDR1 MNHEY and CDR2 SVGAGI. Next came a second PCR, run for roughly 7 to 12 cycles, which used a sample-barcoded 5' primer along with a J-beta primer mix. TCRdb reprocessed the 5' RACE reads with MiXCR, giving one entry per CDR3 protein. In the table there are roughly 700,000 distinct CDR3 sequences, 49% of which are singletons. Study conclusions and caveats: Roughly linearly, TCR beta diversity per million T cells fell as age increased.

As to this clonotype: Its antigen is currently unknown.

The receptor's source is a woman in her sixties or seventies in good health. The sequencing sample was made of blood. The V gene is TRBV6-5, the J gene TRBJ2-5; 7 nucleotides align to TRBD2. The CDR3 DNA sequence: TGTGCCAGCTTTAGGGCAGCCGGGGGGTGGGAGACCCAGTACTTC. It yields the protein CASFRAAGGWETQYF.